These 16 T cell receptor delta chains originate from one sample sequenced in a study of γδ T cells in repeated Plasmodium falciparum infection. TCRdb repeated clone calling on the multiplex PCR reads with CATT. The table shows around 50,000 delta-chain clones, with 1.5% to 2% occurring only once. Vgamma9/Vdelta2+ and Vdelta2-negative gammadelta T cells were flow-sorted from PBMC for bulk sequencing. Sequencing used gamma-delta T cells from blood. These receptors originate from a pool of human donors (malaria-infected and uninfected, not separated).

This clone was seen repeatedly, ten times or more. The rearrangement uses TRDV1 and TRDJ1; 12 bases align to TRDD3. Losses at the gene ends were 2 bases for V and 5 bases for J; bases not matched to a gene: 15. Looked up from germline, CDR1 is TSWWSYY and CDR2 is QGS. The CDR3 loop spans 19 amino acids. CDR3 DNA: TGTGCTCTTGGGGAAAGGGAGACGTACTGGGGGATACCGGGGGATAAACTCATCTTT. This sequence encodes CALGERETYWGIPGDKLIF.

The chain uses TRDV2 and TRDJ1, with 8 nucleotides matching TRDD3. The J gene was missing in TCRdb and was found by matching the end of the DNA to germline. CDR1 and CDR2 (germline): GEAIGNYY, EKD. The ends lost 3 bases at V and 7 bases at J; junction bases unmatched: 15. There are 16 residues in the CDR3. Here the CDR3 reads CACDPAGIPSNSKLIF. The CDR3 DNA is TGTGCCTGTGACCCCGCGGGGATACCTTCCAACAGTAAACTCATCTTT.

This clone has a handful of counts. TCRdb records a much larger clone's protein for this DNA, with a difference at residue 4 that likely arises from a read error; the protein given is the translation of the DNA. This chain uses TRDV1 with TRDJ3; the D call may be TRDD2 or TRDD3 (5 bases each). Looked up from germline, CDR1 is TSWWSYY and CDR2 is QGS. V gave up 7 bases and J gave up 0 bases, with 43 bases separating them. The CDR3 runs 27 residues. In DNA form, the CDR3 reads TGTGCTCTTGAGGTCCTCACTACCTACCGTGCGTGGCGGATAGACGGAATAACCTCCTGGGACACCCGACAGATGTTTTTC. Its protein is CALEVLTTYRAWRIDGITSWDTRQMFF.

This clone showed up just a few times. The protein in TCRdb stems from a much larger clone and differs at residue 10 from this DNA's translation, likely a read error; here the protein is translated from the DNA. V is TRDV1 and J is TRDJ1; tentatively, D is TRDD3 (6 bases). Trimming took off 7 bases at V and 0 bases at J, with 36 bases between the two ends. Germline CDR1 reads TSWWSYY; CDR2 reads QGS. The CDR3 spans 22 residues. This CDR3 reads CALEAPPSHIGGRQLYTDKLIF. DNA for the CDR3: TGTGCTCTTGAGGCCCCGCCGTCCCATATTGGGGGCCGACAACTGTACACCGATAAACTCATCTTT.

With respect to this clone: The TCRdb protein, from a much larger clone, departs from this DNA's translation at residue 3, likely by read error; the protein shown derives from the DNA. The chain carries TRDV1 and TRDJ1; a possible D gene is TRDD3 (6 bases). This CDR3 is built from 22 residues. Germline CDR1 and CDR2: TSWWSYY and QGS. The CDR3 spells CAPGEPPDSTGTRPILADKLIF. DNA of the CDR3: TGTGCTCCTGGGGAACCCCCGGATTCCACGGGGACTAGGCCGATTTTGGCCGATAAACTCATCTTT.

The table lists this clone with many counts. A much larger clone lies one base from this, so it may be a read error. This sequence joins TRDV2 and TRDJ1; D uncertain. The CDR3 is 14 residues long. In germline, CDR1 is GEAIGNYY, CDR2 EKD. The V and J ends lost 3 bases and 3 bases respectively, with 13 bases between them. The CDR3 spells CACDFSSLPDKLIF. In nucleotides, the CDR3 is TGTGCCTGTGACTTCTCCTCTCTGCCCGATAAACTCATCTTT.

This clone has only a few counts. The protein in TCRdb stems from a much larger clone and differs at residue 12 from this DNA's translation, likely a read error; here the protein is translated from the DNA. This rearrangement joins TRDV1 to TRDJ1; 8 bases are shared with TRDD3. The ends lost 0 bases at V and 0 bases at J; junction bases unmatched: 21. Per the germline V gene, CDR1 is TSWWSYY and CDR2 is QGS. The CDR3 consists of 22 residues. CDR3 protein: CALGELRRYWGLRYPNTDKLIF. Here the CDR3 DNA reads TGTGCTCTTGGGGAACTACGGCGATACTGGGGGCTACGCTATCCTAACACCGATAAACTCATCTTT.

This clone was seen a few times. The protein given by TCRdb reflects a much larger clone and differs at residue 7 from this DNA's translation, likely from a read error; the protein shown is the DNA's translation. This chain connects TRDV2 to TRDJ1; 10 bases are a match to TRDD3. As TCRdb names no J gene, one was assigned here on the basis of a DNA match to germline. The CDR3 spans 19 residues. V lost 0 bases and J lost 0; bases outside the gene matches: 12. Germline assignment: CDR1 GEAIGNYY and CDR2 EKD. The chain's CDR3 is CACDTGRGDTDSYTDKLIF. As DNA, the CDR3 is TGTGCCTGTGACACCGGGAGGGGGGATACGGATTCGTACACCGATAAACTCATCTTT.

This clone was observed a handful of times. TCRdb shows a much larger clone's protein in place of this DNA's translation, and the two differ at residue 6, likely through a read error; the protein shown is translated from the DNA. The J gene is TRDJ1, the V gene TRDV1; TRDD3 matches at 11 bases. V was clipped by 3 bases and J by 3 bases; unmatched bases: 21. Germline assignment: CDR1 TSWWSYY and CDR2 QGS. This CDR3 region has 21 residues. The CDR3 is CALGESYTLGYWGIYPDKLIF. CDR3 DNA sequence: TGTGCTCTTGGGGAGTCCTATACCCTCGGGTACTGGGGGATATATCCCGATAAACTCATCTTT.

This clone showed up just a few times. A far larger clone is one nucleotide away, so this likely arose from a read error. Different DNA sequences within this sample yield the same CDR3. The V gene is listed as TRDV1; no J gene was called; TRDD3 was called by the table and not checked on the DNA. In germline, CDR1 is TSWWSYY, CDR2 QGS. This CDR3 has 19 amino acids. CDR3 in amino acids: CALGRPLVGTKPYTDKLIF. Here the CDR3 DNA reads TGTGCTCTTGGTCGTCCCCTTGTCGGGACCAAACCTTACACCGATAAACTCATTTTT.

This clone was observed at least ten times. The amino acid sequence in TCRdb belongs to a much larger clone and departs from this DNA's translation at residue 11, likely a sequencing read error; the sequence shown is translated from the DNA. The V gene is TRDV3, the J gene TRDJ1; D perhaps matches TRDD3 (5 bases). The CDR3 sequence is 14 residues long. CDR1 and CDR2 from the germline V gene are TVYSNPD and GDNSRS (reference sequence). CDR3 bases: TGTGCCTTTAGTACCCCCGCTTACACCGATACACTCATCTTT. Residues: CAFSTPAYTDTLIF.

In its sample, this clone was seen many times. TCRdb has a much larger clone's protein, which differs at residue 8 from the translation of this DNA, likely because of a read error; what is shown is the protein translated from the DNA. V usage is TRDV2 and J usage is TRDJ3; TRDD3 matches 7 bases. Germline CDR1 is GEAIGNYY and CDR2 is EKD. The V gene end was trimmed by 0 bases and the J gene end by 0 bases; junction bases not matched to a gene: 4. This CDR3 is built from 18 residues. As DNA, the CDR3 is TGTGCCTGTGACACCGGGGGATCTAGCTCCTGGGACACCCGACAGATGTTTTTC. Translated, it gives CACDTGGSSSWDTRQMFF.

In its sample, this clone was seen many times. This likely reflects a read error, since a far larger clone is one base away. Other DNA sequences of this sample code for an identical CDR3. The genes are TRDV1 and TRDJ1; possible D gene TRDD3, 5 bases. The germline V and J ends were trimmed by 6 bases and 0 bases, with 23 bases remaining between them. The CDR3 is 18 amino acids. Germline CDR1 and CDR2: TSWWSYY and QGS. Here the CDR3 DNA reads TGTGCTCTTGGAGAAGTGGGAGGGATCCCATCCTACACCGATAAACTCATCTTT. Translating it yields CALGEVGGIPSYTDKLIF.

This clone was seen at least ten times. TCRdb assigns this DNA the protein of a much larger clone, which departs from its translation at residue 14; this likely reflects a read error, and the protein shown comes from translating the DNA. The V gene is TRDV3, the J gene TRDJ1; 9 positions match TRDD3. With V trimmed by 2 bases and J by 3 bases, 22 bases remained unmatched. Looked up from germline, CDR1 is TVYSNPD and CDR2 is GDNSRS (reference sequence). This CDR3 has 19 residues. CDR3 nucleotides: TGTGCCTTTCGAAGGTCCCTTTACTGGGGGACCCACCGAGCCGATAAACTCATCTTT. It codes for CAFRRSLYWGTHRADKLIF.

Details on this clone: A read error likely explains this, since a far larger clone differs by one base. The sample contains more than one DNA sequence encoding this CDR3. V gene TRAV38-2/DV8 combines with J gene TRDJ1; 9 bases agree with TRDD3. TCRdb does not report a J gene; here it was assigned by matching the DNA to germline references. The V gene's germline CDR1 is TSESDYY and CDR2 QEAYKQQN. This CDR3 contains 20 residues. In DNA form, the CDR3 reads TGCGCTTATAGGAGCGCTGATAAAGAAAACTGGGGGAGGTACACCGATAAACTCATCTTT. Its translation: CAYRSADKENWGRYTDKLIF.

V usage is TRDV1 and J usage is TRDJ1; 12 nucleotides align to TRDD3. TCRdb supplies no J gene; here it was assigned by aligning the nucleotide sequence to germline. The CDR3 loop spans 22 amino acids. Germline values: CDR1 TSWWSYY, CDR2 QGS. J was trimmed by 0 bases and V by 3 bases; bases with no gene match: 20. Here the CDR3 reads CALGEDFPTNGTGGYYTDKLIF. Here the CDR3 DNA reads TGTGCTCTTGGGGAGGATTTTCCTACTAATGGTACTGGGGGATACTACACCGATAAACTCATCTTT.